This TCR beta chain was recorded in a study of shared clonotypes between healthy human individuals. About the study: The study drew on two women and a few men aged 18 to 49 as donors. Study-wide results and caveats: Sharing across four donors was highest in naive CD4 (around 5%) and lowest in memory CD8 (around 0.4%). Donors were few, which limited the genetic and exposure-history diversity represented.

About this clone itself: Its target is unknown.

TCRdb's copy holds only in-frame clones and misses some; the assay was immunoSEQ multiplex PCR. Of about 2,100,000 clones detected, about 93% appear once; the ten largest clones hold roughly 1.8%. CDR1 and CDR2 from the germline V gene are MNHNY and SVGAGI (reference sequence). This CDR3 is built from 14 residues. The junction had 8 bases not matched to a gene; V was cut back by 9 bases and J by 3 bases. CD45RO-negative, CCR7-selected cells formed the naive CD8 fraction, which excluded terminally differentiated effector memory CD45RA+ cells. All participating donors were Caucasian adults from Nashville, Tennessee.

This receptor was taken from a young man in good health. Some clones in this sample may be carry-over from other donors' samples. The source material was naive CD8+ T cells from PBMCs. V is TRBV6-6 and J is TRBJ1-5; 7 bases match TRBD1. CDR3 in amino acids: CASLAGGINQPQHF. In nucleotides, the CDR3 is TGTGCCAGTCTTGCAGGGGGGATCAATCAGCCCCAGCATTTT.